The clone carrying this T cell receptor (beta chain) was counted many times. Via MiXCR, TCRdb re-called the 5' RACE reads, giving one row per CDR3 protein. Among roughly 450,000 distinct CDR3 sequences, about 20% were seen once, and the ten largest hold about 12%. The sample comes from a study of T-cell memory formation after mild COVID-19. CDR1 and CDR2 (germline): SGHRS, YFSETQ. The V gene end was trimmed by 4 bases and the J gene end by 3 bases; junction bases not matched to a gene: 8. This CDR3 contains 15 residues. The sequence derives from an adult woman who had mild COVID-19 (a few samples of this study predate the infection). Cell type and time point are not known. Sequencing was done on a sample of PBMCs or a T cell subset sorted from them (not recorded which). The gene calls are TRBV5-1 and TRBJ2-7; 9 bases map to TRBD1. The CDR3 DNA sequence: TGCGCCAGCAGCAGGTCTACGGGACAGGGCTACGAGCAGTACTTC. Its protein is CASSRSTGQGYEQYF.